Below, one T cell receptor beta chain is given with its context. This entry is derived from a study of T cells in Graves' hyperthyroidism and ophthalmopathy. RNA transcripts were the template for amplifying TCR beta CDR3 regions. The TCR CDR3 was amplified in a first-round RT-PCR using the HTBI primer set. TCRdb reanalysed the multiplex PCR reads using MiXCR and keeps one entry per CDR3 protein. Of hundreds of thousands of distinct CDR3 sequences listed, about 35% are singletons. Germline lookup yields CDR1 SGHVS and CDR2 FNYEAQ. The length of the CDR3 is 18 residues. V dropped 5 bases and J dropped 7; count of bases not matched to a gene: 16.

The sequencing sample was made of blood. The origin of this receptor is a middle-aged woman with Graves' hyperthyroidism. The chain combines TRBV7-6 with TRBJ2-7, with 14 bases fitting TRBD2. In DNA, the CDR3 is TGTGCCAGCAGCCCAGGGACTAGCGGGGGCATCACCTCGGGGGAGCAGTACTTC. This encodes CASSPGTSGGITSGEQYF.